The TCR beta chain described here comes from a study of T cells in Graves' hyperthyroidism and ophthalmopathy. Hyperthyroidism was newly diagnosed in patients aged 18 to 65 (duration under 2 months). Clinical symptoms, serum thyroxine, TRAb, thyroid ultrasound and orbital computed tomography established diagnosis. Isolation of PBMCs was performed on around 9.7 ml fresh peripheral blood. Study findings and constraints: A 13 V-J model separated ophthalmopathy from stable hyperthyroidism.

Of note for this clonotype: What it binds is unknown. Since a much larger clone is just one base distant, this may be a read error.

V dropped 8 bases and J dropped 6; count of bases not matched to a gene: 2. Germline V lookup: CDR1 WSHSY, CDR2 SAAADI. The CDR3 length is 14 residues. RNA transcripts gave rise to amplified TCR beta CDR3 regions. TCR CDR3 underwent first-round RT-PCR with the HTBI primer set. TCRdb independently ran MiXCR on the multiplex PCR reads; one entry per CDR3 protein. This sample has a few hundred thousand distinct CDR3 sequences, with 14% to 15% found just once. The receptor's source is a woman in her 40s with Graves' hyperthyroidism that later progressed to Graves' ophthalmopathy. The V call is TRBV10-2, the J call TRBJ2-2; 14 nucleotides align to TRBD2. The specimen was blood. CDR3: CASGTSGSPGELFF. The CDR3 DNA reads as TGCGCCAGCGGGACTAGCGGGAGTCCCGGGGAGCTGTTTTTT.